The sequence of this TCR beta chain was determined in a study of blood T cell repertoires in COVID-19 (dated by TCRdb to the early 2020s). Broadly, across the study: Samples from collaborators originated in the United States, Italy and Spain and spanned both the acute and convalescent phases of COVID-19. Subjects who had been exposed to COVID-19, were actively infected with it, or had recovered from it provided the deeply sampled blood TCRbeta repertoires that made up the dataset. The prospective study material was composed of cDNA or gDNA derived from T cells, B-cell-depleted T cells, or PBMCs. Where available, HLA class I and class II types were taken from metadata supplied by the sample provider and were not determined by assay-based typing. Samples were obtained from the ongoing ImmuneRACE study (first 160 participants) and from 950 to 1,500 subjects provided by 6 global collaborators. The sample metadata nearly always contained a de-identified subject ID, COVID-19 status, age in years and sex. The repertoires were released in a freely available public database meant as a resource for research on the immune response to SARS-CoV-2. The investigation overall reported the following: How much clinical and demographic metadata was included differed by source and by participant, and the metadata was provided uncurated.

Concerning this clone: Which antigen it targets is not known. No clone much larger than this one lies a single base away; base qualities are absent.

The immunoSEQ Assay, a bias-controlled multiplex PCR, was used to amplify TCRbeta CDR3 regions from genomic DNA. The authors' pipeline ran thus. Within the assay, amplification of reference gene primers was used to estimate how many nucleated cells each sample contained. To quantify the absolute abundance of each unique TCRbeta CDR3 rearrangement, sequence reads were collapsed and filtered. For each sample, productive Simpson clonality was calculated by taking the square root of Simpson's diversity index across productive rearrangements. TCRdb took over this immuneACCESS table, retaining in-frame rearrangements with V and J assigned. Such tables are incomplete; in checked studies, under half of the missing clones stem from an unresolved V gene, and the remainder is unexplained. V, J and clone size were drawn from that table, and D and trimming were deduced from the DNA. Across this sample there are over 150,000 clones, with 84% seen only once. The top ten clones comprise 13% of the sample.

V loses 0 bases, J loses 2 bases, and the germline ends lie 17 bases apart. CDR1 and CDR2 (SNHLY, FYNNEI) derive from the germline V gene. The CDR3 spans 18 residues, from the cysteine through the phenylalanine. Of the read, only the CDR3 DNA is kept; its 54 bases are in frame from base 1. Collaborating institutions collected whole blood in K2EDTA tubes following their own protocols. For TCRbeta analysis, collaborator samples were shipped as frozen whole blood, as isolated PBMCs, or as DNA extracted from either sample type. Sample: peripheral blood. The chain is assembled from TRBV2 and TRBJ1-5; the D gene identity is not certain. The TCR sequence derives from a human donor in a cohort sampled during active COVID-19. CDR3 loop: CASSEARGREGGNQPQHF. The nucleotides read TGTGCCAGCAGTGAAGCCCGAGGTCGGGAGGGTGGCAATCAGCCCCAGCATTTT.